This T cell receptor beta chain derives from a study of OX40 agonist ivuxolimab in advanced cancers. The CDR3 runs 14 residues. CDR1 is SGHDT and CDR2 is YYEEEE in the germline V gene. V gave up 5 bases and J gave up 11 bases; unmatched junction bases: 8. Method: immunoSEQ multiplex PCR; TCRdb's copy keeps in-frame clones and lacks some. Among roughly 100,000 clones listed, around 94% were seen once. This specimen consisted of CD4+ or CD8+ T cells sorted from blood, obtained in a trial of the OX40 agonist ivuxolimab. The V and J genes are TRBV5-6 and TRBJ1-6; 9 bases line up with TRBD1. The TCR comes from an adult with an advanced solid tumor such as melanoma, head and neck, liver or kidney cancer. The CDR3 DNA reads TGTGCCAGCAGTCCGGACAGGGGTTTTCCACCCCTCCACTTT. Amino acids: CASSPDRGFPPLHF.